This passage covers 19 T cell receptor beta chains from one sample sequenced in a study of shared clonotypes between healthy human individuals. The assay was immunoSEQ multiplex PCR, and TCRdb's table has in-frame clones only and misses some. The table records about 490,000 clones, about 80% of them present only once. The sequenced sample was PBMCs. The receptors originated from a woman in her thirties or forties in good health. Some clones in this sample may be carry-over from other donors' samples.

V and J are TRBV5-4 and TRBJ1-1; 12 nucleotides align to TRBD1. Germline CDR1 reads SGHNT; CDR2 reads YYREEE (reference sequence). The V segment lost 5 bases and the J segment 4 bases; nucleotides outside the gene matches: 6. The CDR3 is 15 residues long. Here the CDR3 reads CASSPGTGGGTEAFF. In DNA form, the CDR3 reads TGTGCCAGCAGTCCCGGGACAGGGGGCGGCACTGAAGCTTTCTTT.

This sequence joins TRBV7-2 and TRBJ2-5; 9 bases are shared with TRBD1. Germline CDR1 and CDR2: SGHTA and FQGNSA. Unmatched junction bases numbered 9, after V lost 6 bases and J lost 4 bases. The CDR3 runs 15 residues. As DNA, the CDR3 is TGTGCCAGCAGTCAAAGCGGGACAGGGAGAGAGACCCAGTACTTC. This encodes CASSQSGTGRETQYF.

This chain uses TRBV7-3 with TRBJ2-3, with 9 bases lining up with TRBD2. The CDR3 extends over 12 amino acids. Losses at the gene ends were 8 bases for V and 6 bases for J; bases not matched to a gene: 3. Germline V CDR1 and CDR2: SGHTA, FQGTGA. This CDR3 is CASGLAGDTQYF. CDR3 DNA sequence: TGTGCCAGCGGGCTAGCGGGGGATACGCAGTATTTT.

The chain has TRBV10-2 and TRBJ2-2; the match to TRBD2 covers 16 bases. J gave up 4 bases and V 6 bases, and 2 bases lay outside the gene matches. Germline V lookup: CDR1 WSHSY, CDR2 SAAADI. The CDR3 sequence is 16 residues long. The CDR3 sequence: CASRGLAGGGTGELFF. The CDR3 DNA reads TGCGCCAGCAGGGGACTAGCGGGAGGGGGCACCGGGGAGCTGTTTTTT.

On this clone itself: The junction departs from the called germline gene at one end, perhaps through a read error. The chain has TRBV30 and TRBJ2-1; 7 bases line up with TRBD2. CDR1 is GTSNPN and CDR2 is SVGIG in the germline V gene (reference sequence). The CDR3 has 13 amino acids. CDR3 loop: CAWSGGLADRCLF. In DNA, the CDR3 is TGTGCCTGGAGTGGAGGGCTAGCGGACCGTTGTCTCTTC. Full variable domain (rest looked up from reference TRBV30 and TRBJ2-1): SQTIHQWPATLVQPVGSPLSLECTVEGTSNPNLYWYRQAAGRGLQLLFYSVGIGQISSEVPQNLSASRPQDRQFILSSKKLLLSDSGFYLCAWSGGLADRCLFGPGTRLTVL.

V is TRBV6-5 and J is TRBJ2-7, with 9 bases lining up with TRBD1. The V gene's germline CDR1 is MNHEY and CDR2 SVGAGI. The CDR3 runs 14 residues. With V trimmed by 5 bases and J by 3 bases, 5 bases remained unmatched. CDR3: CASSNGQGLYEQYF. DNA of the CDR3: TGTGCCAGCAGTAACGGACAGGGGCTCTACGAGCAGTACTTC.

This clone has a handful of counts. The V call is TRBV15, the J call TRBJ1-1, with D hard to call. V was pared by 4 bases and J by 4 bases, with 13 bases between. This CDR3 has 14 residues. Germline lookup yields CDR1 LNHNV and CDR2 YYDKDF (reference sequence). The CDR3 DNA follows: TGTGCCACCAGCACTGGCCACCTGAGCACTGAAGCTTTCTTT. Protein sequence: CATSTGHLSTEAFF.

This chain uses TRBV18 with TRBJ1-2; D is unresolved. The CDR3 runs 14 residues. V lost 3 bases and J 0 bases, leaving 8 bases between the germline ends. CDR1 is KGHSH, CDR2 LQKENI, per germline. CDR3: CASSPDTTNYGYTF. The CDR3 nucleotides are TGTGCCAGCTCACCCGACACAACTAACTATGGCTACACCTTC.

This sequence joins TRBV18 and TRBJ1-2; D may be TRBD1 (6 bases). Germline V gene sequence: CDR1 KGHSH, CDR2 LQKENI. The CDR3 spans 15 residues. V lost 3 bases, J lost 7 bases, and 18 bases lay in between. This chain's CDR3 is CASSPMVDRKGGYTF. The CDR3 DNA is TGTGCCAGCTCACCTATGGTCGACAGGAAGGGTGGCTACACCTTC.

This clone was detected many times. The chain couples TRBV15 to TRBJ1-4, with D unresolved. CDR1 is LNHNV, CDR2 YYDKDF, per germline (reference sequence). CDR3 length: 18 residues. V lost 0 bases to trimming and J lost 3 bases, with 17 bases between them. CDR3 in DNA: TGTGCCACCAGCAGAGATCGGACCCCACGGTCAGCTAATGAAAAACTGTTTTTT. Translating gives CATSRDRTPRSANEKLFF.

This chain uses TRBV4-1 with TRBJ2-7; 10 bases match TRBD2. Per germline, CDR1 MGHRA and CDR2 YSYEKL. The CDR3 contains 16 residues. V gave up 0 bases and J gave up 4 bases; unmatched junction bases: 6. DNA for the CDR3: TGCGCCAGCAGCCAAGAAAAGCGGGAGGGCATTTACGAGCAGTACTTC. Translating gives CASSQEKREGIYEQYF.

The rearrangement joins TRBV11-2 to TRBJ2-3; D not certain. The CDR3 is made up of 12 amino acids. V dropped 4 bases and J dropped 9 bases, with 11 bases sitting between them. The germline V gene encodes CDR1 SGHAT and CDR2 FQNNGV. The CDR3 bases are TGTGCCAGCAGCTCGCTTCCCGGGACGCAGTATTTT. It encodes CASSSLPGTQYF.

The genes are TRBV5-1 and TRBJ2-7, with D maybe TRBD1 (5 bases). Germline V gene sequence: CDR1 SGHRS, CDR2 YFSETQ. V was shortened by 0 bases and J by 9 bases, with 19 bases between the two germline ends. The length of the CDR3 is 15 residues. The CDR3 loop is CASSLEAPTRVGQYF. CDR3 DNA: TGCGCCAGCAGCTTGGAGGCCCCCACCAGGGTGGGGCAGTACTTC.

The chain employs TRBV5-4 and TRBJ1-3; maybe TRBD1 (5 bases). Germline CDR1 reads SGHNT; CDR2 reads YYREEE (reference sequence). The germline V and J ends were trimmed by 0 bases and 2 bases, with 6 bases remaining between them. This CDR3 has 14 residues. For the CDR3, the DNA is TGTGCCAGCAGCTTGGGACAGACTGGAAACACCATATATTTT. It encodes CASSLGQTGNTIYF. The whole variable domain, remainder taken from reference TRBV5-4 and TRBJ1-3, is ETGVTQSPTHLIKTRGQQVTLRCSSQSGHNTVSWYQQALGQGPQFIFQYYREEENGRGNFPPRFSGLQFPNYSSELNVNALELDDSALYLCASSLGQTGNTIYFGEGSWLTVV.

In this sample, this clone turned up a few times. Other DNA sequences of this sample code for an identical CDR3. The chain employs TRBV9 and TRBJ1-1, with D perhaps matching TRBD1 (5 bases). V was shortened by 0 bases and J by 0 bases, with 6 bases between the two germline ends. This CDR3 has 14 amino acids. CDR1 SGDLS and CDR2 YYNGEE come from the germline V gene. The CDR3 nucleotides read TGTGCCAGCAGCGTAGGACAGCTGAACACTGAAGCTTTCTTT. As protein: CASSVGQLNTEAFF. The full variable domain, its missing parts supplied by reference TRBV9 and TRBJ1-1, is DSGVTQTPKHLITATGQRVTLRCSPRSGDLSVYWYQQSLDQGLQFLIQYYNGEERAKGNILERFSAQQFPDLHSELNLSSLELGDSALYFCASSVGQLNTEAFFGQGTRLTVV.

This clone came up once. CDR3 nucleotides: TGTGCCAGCAGTTTCTACGGGAGGAGTGGAGATACGCAGTATTTT. Amino acid sequence: CASSFYGRSGDTQYF. The rearrangement joins TRBV27 to TRBJ2-3; 7 bases fit TRBD2. Germline trimming cut 3 bases from V and 5 bases from J; bases unmatched to any gene: 8. There are 15 residues in the CDR3. Germline assignment: CDR1 MNHEY and CDR2 SMNVEV (reference sequence).

In DNA form, the CDR3 reads TGCGCCAGCAGCCCCGACGGACGGGGGACCGGGGAGCTGTTTTTT. Its protein product is CASSPDGRGTGELFF. J is TRBJ2-2 and V is TRBV5-1; D is perhaps TRBD2 (6 bases). V was shortened by 4 bases and J by 5 bases, with 15 bases between the two germline ends. CDR1 is SGHRS and CDR2 is YFSETQ in the germline V gene. The CDR3 is 15 residues long.

The CDR3 DNA reads TGCGCCAGCAGCCGACTACCGACACCCGCTAACTATGGCTACACCTTC. The encoded protein is CASSRLPTPANYGYTF. This chain uses TRBV4-1 with TRBJ1-2; D is unresolved. The CDR3 consists of 16 residues. CDR1 is MGHRA, CDR2 YSYEKL, per germline. The germline V and J ends were trimmed by 4 bases and 0 bases, with 15 bases remaining between them.

This clone was found many times. This rearrangement joins TRBV28 to TRBJ1-6; no definite D call. CDR1 and CDR2 (germline): MDHEN, SYDVKM. The ends were cut back, 4 bases at V and 8 bases at J, with 15 bases in the middle. The CDR3 length is 15 residues. The CDR3 nucleotides read TGTGCCAGCAGTTATACGGGGAATGCGGATTCACCCCTCCACTTT. It is translated as CASSYTGNADSPLHF.